The 11 T cell receptor beta chains below come from one sample, sequenced in a study of CD8 T cells in ankylosing spondylitis. Regarding the study as a whole: Ankylosing spondylitis blood appeared to be characterized by a TCR beta motif of 8 or 9 highly homologous variants.

These receptors are not linked to any known antigen. TCRdb re-analysed the 5' RACE reads in MiXCR, keeping a single row per CDR3 protein. The sample records about 330,000 distinct CDR3 sequences, approximately 8.2% being singletons. The source material was blood, either unsorted or a sorted T cell fraction (not recorded which). These receptors came from a male donor with ankylosing spondylitis.

V and J are TRBV14 and TRBJ2-5, with 14 bases that match TRBD2. This CDR3 comprises 18 residues. Germline-derived CDR1 and CDR2 are SGHDN and FVKESK. Trimming cost V 5 bases and J 5 bases; bases outside gene matches: 13. CDR3 coding DNA: TGTGCCAGCAGCAGAGAGTTGGGACTAGCGGGAGTAGAGGAGACCCAGTACTTC. Translated, it gives CASSRELGLAGVEETQYF. Full variable domain (remainder filled in from reference TRBV14 and TRBJ2-5): EAGVTQFPSHSVIEKGQTVTLRCDPISGHDNLYWYRRVMGKEIKFLLHFVKESKQDESGMPNNRFLAERTGGTYSTLKVQPAELEDSGVYFCASSRELGLAGVEETQYFGPGTRLLVL.

The chain combines TRBV7-3 with TRBJ2-3, with 14 bases fitting TRBD2. This CDR3 comprises 17 residues. Looked up from germline, CDR1 is SGHTA and CDR2 is FQGTGA. V gave up 4 bases and J gave up 6 bases; unmatched junction bases: 9. The chain's CDR3 is CASSSEGLAGVLDTQYF. The DNA of the CDR3 is TGTGCCAGCAGCTCGGAGGGACTAGCGGGAGTTTTGGATACGCAGTATTTT.

This clonotype has a count of ten or more. The chain has TRBV12-3 or TRBV12-4 and TRBJ2-5; possible D gene TRBD1, 5 bases. CDR3 length: 14 amino acids. The V end lost 3 bases, the J end lost 2 bases, and 10 bases lay between the germline ends. CDR3 sequence: CASSFYAGQETQYF. The CDR3 DNA reads TGTGCCAGCAGTTTCTATGCAGGGCAAGAGACCCAGTACTTC.

This clonotype was detected ten times or more. The genes are TRBV27 and TRBJ1-2; D gene unclear. CDR3 length: 13 amino acids. V was shortened by 2 bases and J by 4 bases, with 8 bases between the two germline ends. Germline values: CDR1 MNHEY, CDR2 SMNVEV (reference sequence). As DNA, the CDR3 is TGTGCCAGCAGTTTAGGGCGGAGCTATGGCTACACCTTC. It translates to CASSLGRSYGYTF.

This clonotype was observed a handful of times. The chain employs TRBV2 and TRBJ2-1; 13 bases are a match to TRBD2. This CDR3 region has 14 residues. J was trimmed by 12 bases and V by 7 bases; bases with no gene match: 9. Germline CDR1 SNHLY, CDR2 FYNNEI. The DNA of the CDR3 is TGTGCCAGCATGGGCGGACTAGCGGGAGTGGGGCAGTTCTTC. Protein sequence: CASMGGLAGVGQFF. Combining the CDR3 with reference TRBV2 and TRBJ2-1 gives the whole variable domain EPEVTQTPSHQVTQMGQEVILRCVPISNHLYFYWYRQILGQKVEFLVSFYNNEISEKSEIFDDQFSVERPDGSNFTLKIRSTKLEDSAMYFCASMGGLAGVGQFFGPGTRLTVL.

This chain connects TRBV5-1 to TRBJ2-6; D unresolved. Looked up from germline, CDR1 is SGHRS and CDR2 is YFSETQ. The CDR3 runs 16 residues. V lost 0 bases to trimming and J lost 1 base, with 8 bases between them. The DNA of the CDR3 is TGCGCCAGCAGCTTGGCCTTCCCATCTGGGGCCAACGTCCTGACTTTC. Translated: CASSLAFPSGANVLTF.

This clonotype appeared a few times. The chain joins TRBV5-1 to TRBJ2-7; a possible D gene is TRBD1 (6 bases). V was shortened by 1 base and J by 7 bases, with 15 bases between the two germline ends. The CDR3 covers 14 residues. Germline loops: CDR1 SGHRS, CDR2 YFSETQ. The DNA for the CDR3 is TGCGCCAGCAGCTTGATCCAGGGGCCTTCGGAGCAGTACTTC. This gives the protein CASSLIQGPSEQYF. The full variable domain, rest sourced from reference TRBV5-1 and TRBJ2-7, is KAGVTQTPRYLIKTRGQQVTLSCSPISGHRSVSWYQQTPGQGLQFLFEYFSETQRNKGNFPGRFSGRQFSNSRSEMNVSTLELGDSALYLCASSLIQGPSEQYFGPGTRLTVT.

The rearrangement joins TRBV5-5 to TRBJ2-2; D is perhaps TRBD2 (5 bases). The CDR3 consists of 13 residues. Trimming shortened V by 4 bases and J by 7 bases, and 11 bases separated the two germline ends. CDR1 and CDR2 from the germline V gene are SGHKS and YYEKEE (reference sequence). The chain's CDR3 is CASSAGILGELFF. Here the CDR3 DNA reads TGTGCCAGCAGCGCCGGGATCCTCGGGGAGCTGTTTTTT.

This clonotype appeared many times. The rearrangement uses TRBV29-1 and TRBJ2-4; 12 nucleotides line up with TRBD2. The CDR3 covers 14 residues. Germline loops: CDR1 SQVTM, CDR2 ANQGSEA. V lost 6 bases, J lost 6 bases, and 6 bases stayed unmatched. The CDR3 region is CSVGTSGSRNIQYF. For the CDR3, the DNA is TGCAGCGTCGGGACTAGCGGGTCCCGAAACATTCAGTACTTC.

The rearrangement uses TRBV5-1 and TRBJ1-1; D might be TRBD1 (5 bases). The CDR3 spans 19 residues. Germline V gene lookup returns CDR1 SGHRS and CDR2 YFSETQ. Trimming took 4 bases from V and 0 from J, leaving 25 bases between them. The CDR3: CASSPQPRGRDTVNTEAFF. CDR3 sequence (DNA): TGCGCCAGCAGCCCACAACCAAGGGGCAGAGACACAGTGAACACTGAAGCTTTCTTT. Combining the CDR3 with reference TRBV5-1 and TRBJ1-1 gives the whole variable domain KAGVTQTPRYLIKTRGQQVTLSCSPISGHRSVSWYQQTPGQGLQFLFEYFSETQRNKGNFPGRFSGRQFSNSRSEMNVSTLELGDSALYLCASSPQPRGRDTVNTEAFFGQGTRLTVV.

This clonotype came up many times. The rearrangement uses TRBV5-1 and TRBJ2-7; 11 bases align to TRBD2. The V gene's germline CDR1 is SGHRS and CDR2 YFSETQ. The CDR3 has 15 residues. Germline trimming cut 4 bases from V and 4 bases from J; bases unmatched to any gene: 7. The CDR3 loop is CASSPSTSGSYEQYF. The CDR3 DNA reads as TGCGCCAGCAGCCCGAGCACTAGCGGGAGTTACGAGCAGTACTTC.